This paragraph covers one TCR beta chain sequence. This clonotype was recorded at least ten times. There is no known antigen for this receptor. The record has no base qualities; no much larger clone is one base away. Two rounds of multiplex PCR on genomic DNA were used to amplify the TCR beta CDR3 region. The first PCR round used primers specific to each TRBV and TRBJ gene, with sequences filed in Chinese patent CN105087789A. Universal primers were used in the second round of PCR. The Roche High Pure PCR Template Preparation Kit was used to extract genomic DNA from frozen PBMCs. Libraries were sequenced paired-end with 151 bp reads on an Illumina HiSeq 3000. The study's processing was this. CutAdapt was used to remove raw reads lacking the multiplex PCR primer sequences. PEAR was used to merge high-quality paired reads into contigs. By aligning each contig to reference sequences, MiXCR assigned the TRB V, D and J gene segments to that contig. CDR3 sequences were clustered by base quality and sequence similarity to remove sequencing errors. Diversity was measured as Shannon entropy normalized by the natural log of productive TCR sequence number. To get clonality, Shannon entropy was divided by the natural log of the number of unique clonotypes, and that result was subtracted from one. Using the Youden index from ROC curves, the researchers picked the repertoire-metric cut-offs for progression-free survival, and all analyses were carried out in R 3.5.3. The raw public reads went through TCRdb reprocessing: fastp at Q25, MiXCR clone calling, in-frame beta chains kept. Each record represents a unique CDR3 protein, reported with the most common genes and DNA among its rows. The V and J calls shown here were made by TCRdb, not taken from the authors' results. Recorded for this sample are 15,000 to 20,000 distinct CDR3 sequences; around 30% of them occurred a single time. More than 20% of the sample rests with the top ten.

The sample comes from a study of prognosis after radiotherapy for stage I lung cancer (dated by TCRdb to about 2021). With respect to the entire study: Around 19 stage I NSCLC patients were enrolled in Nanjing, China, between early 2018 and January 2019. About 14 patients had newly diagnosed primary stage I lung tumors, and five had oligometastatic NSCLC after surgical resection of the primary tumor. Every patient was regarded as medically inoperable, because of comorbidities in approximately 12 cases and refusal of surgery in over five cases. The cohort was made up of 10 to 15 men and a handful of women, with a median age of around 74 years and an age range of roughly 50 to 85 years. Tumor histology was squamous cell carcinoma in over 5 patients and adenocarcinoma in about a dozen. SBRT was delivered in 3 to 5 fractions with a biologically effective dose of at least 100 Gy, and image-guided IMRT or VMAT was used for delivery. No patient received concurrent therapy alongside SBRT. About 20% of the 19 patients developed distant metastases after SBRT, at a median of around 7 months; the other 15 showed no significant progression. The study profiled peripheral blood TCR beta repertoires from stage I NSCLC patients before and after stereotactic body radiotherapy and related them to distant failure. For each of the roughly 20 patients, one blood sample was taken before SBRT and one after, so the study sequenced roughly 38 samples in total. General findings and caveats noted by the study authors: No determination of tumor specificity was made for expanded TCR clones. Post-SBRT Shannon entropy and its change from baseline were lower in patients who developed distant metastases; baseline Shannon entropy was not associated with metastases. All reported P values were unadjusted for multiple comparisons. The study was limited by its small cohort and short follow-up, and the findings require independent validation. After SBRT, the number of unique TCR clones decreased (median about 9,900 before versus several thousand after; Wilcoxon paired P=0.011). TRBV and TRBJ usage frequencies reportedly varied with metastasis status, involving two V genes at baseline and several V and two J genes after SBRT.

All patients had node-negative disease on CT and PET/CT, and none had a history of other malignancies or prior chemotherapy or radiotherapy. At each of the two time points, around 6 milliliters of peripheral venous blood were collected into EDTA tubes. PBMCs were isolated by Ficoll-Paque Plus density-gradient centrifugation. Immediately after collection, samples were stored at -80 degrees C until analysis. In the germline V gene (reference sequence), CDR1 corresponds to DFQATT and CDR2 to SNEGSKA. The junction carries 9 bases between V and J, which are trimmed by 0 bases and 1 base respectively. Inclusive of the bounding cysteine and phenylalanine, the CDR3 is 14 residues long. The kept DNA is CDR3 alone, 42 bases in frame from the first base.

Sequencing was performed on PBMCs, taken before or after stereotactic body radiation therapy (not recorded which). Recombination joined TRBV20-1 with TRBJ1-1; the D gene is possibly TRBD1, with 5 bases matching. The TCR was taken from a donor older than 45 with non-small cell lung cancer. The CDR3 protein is CSARDGGQNTEAFF. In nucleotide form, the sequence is TGCAGTGCTAGAGATGGAGGACAGAACACTGAAGCTTTCTTT.